Below, 6 T cell receptor beta chains from the same sample are listed, as sequenced in a study of post-analysis software for immune sequencing data. Antigen specificity for these receptors is unknown. Researchers reported that TCR beta cDNA libraries carried unique molecular identifiers. Each CDR3 protein is one row after TCRdb ran MiXCR on the PCR reads. The sample consists of 740,000 or so distinct CDR3 sequences, roughly 50% of them appearing once. Study results and limitations: Five TRBV segments, TRBV5-6, TRBV5-1 and TRBV20-1 among them, were found more frequent in patients than controls.

Material for sequencing was blood. The receptor source for this set is a girl between 10 and 17 years old with multiple sclerosis.

The chain joins TRBV11-2 to TRBJ2-3; D is perhaps TRBD2 (6 bases). Trimming stripped 6 bases from V and 6 bases from J, with 22 bases between. Germline values: CDR1 SGHAT, CDR2 FQNNGV. The CDR3 is made up of 16 amino acids. CDR3 nucleotide sequence: TGTGCCAGCAGACCCTGGGGGGAGGCATCTATTGATACGCAGTATTTT. This codes for CASRPWGEASIDTQYF.

The V gene is TRBV29-1, the J gene TRBJ2-5; a possible D gene is TRBD1 (5 bases). The germline gives CDR1 SQVTM, CDR2 ANQGSEA. V gave up 6 bases and J gave up 3 bases, with 14 bases separating them. There are 13 residues in the CDR3. CDR3 protein: CSVKTVSKETQYF. The CDR3 region has the DNA TGCAGCGTCAAGACAGTCAGCAAAGAGACCCAGTACTTC.

This chain joins TRBV7-3 and TRBJ2-3; 9 bases are a match to TRBD2. CDR1 is SGHTA and CDR2 is FQGTGA in the germline V gene. J was trimmed by 2 bases and V by 4 bases; bases with no gene match: 7. The CDR3 contains 16 residues. The CDR3 protein is CASSSRLAEDTDTQYF. The CDR3 region has the DNA TGTGCCAGCAGCTCCCGACTAGCGGAGGACACAGATACGCAGTATTTT.

The CDR3: CSVGRDRTYEQYF. The CDR3 nucleotides read TGCAGCGTCGGCAGGGACCGCACCTACGAGCAGTACTTC. The chain has TRBV29-1 and TRBJ2-5; D possibly matches TRBD1 or TRBD2 (5 bases each). Near its end, the DNA agrees better with TRBJ2-7, so the J call may be wrong. Germline V gene lookup returns CDR1 SQVTM and CDR2 ANQGSEA. The CDR3 is 13 amino acids.

This clonotype was picked up a small number of times. The DNA for the CDR3 is TGCGCCAGCAGCGGCAGGCCAGCACAAGAGACCCAGTACTTC. Protein product: CASSGRPAQETQYF. The chain recombines TRBV5-1 with TRBJ2-5; D remains ambiguous. The length of the CDR3 is 14 residues. CDR1 is SGHRS, CDR2 YFSETQ, per germline. Between the trimmed V and J ends, which lost 4 bases and 2 bases, there was a span of 12 bases.

This clonotype was detected a few times. This chain joins TRBV10-3 and TRBJ2-1; TRBD2 matches at 10 bases. J gave up 6 bases and V 4 bases, and 12 bases lay outside the gene matches. Germline V lookup: CDR1 ENHRY, CDR2 SYGVKD. The CDR3 contains 17 residues. The CDR3 here is CAISVGLAGGKSNEQFF. The CDR3 DNA follows: TGTGCCATCAGTGTAGGGTTAGCGGGGGGAAAATCCAATGAGCAGTTCTTC.